Below are 16 T cell receptor beta chains sequenced from a single sample in a study of T cells in Graves' hyperthyroidism and ophthalmopathy. The CDR3 regions of TCR beta were amplified from RNA transcripts. The HTBI primer set was used in a first-round RT-PCR of the TCR CDR3. TCRdb ran MiXCR on the multiplex PCR reads and lists one entry per CDR3 protein. The repertoire holds fewer than 650,000 distinct CDR3 sequences, 14% seen once, with approximately 15% in the top ten. The sample taken for sequencing was blood. Receptors were obtained from a middle-aged woman with Graves' hyperthyroidism.

The rearrangement uses TRBV19 and TRBJ2-3, with D perhaps TRBD2 (6 bases). CDR3 length: 16 residues. The V end was cut by 3 bases, the J end by 6 bases, with 19 bases between. Germline CDR1 is LNHDA and CDR2 is SQIVND (reference sequence). CDR3 DNA sequence: TGTGCCAGTAGTATCGGGCCTAGCGAATCGGTGGATACGCAGTATTTT. The encoded protein is CASSIGPSESVDTQYF.

This CDR3 is CASSQERIGELFF. The CDR3 DNA sequence: TGTGCCAGCAGCCAAGAAAGAATCGGGGAGCTGTTTTTT. J is TRBJ2-2 and V is TRBV4-2, with D uncertain. Germline assignment: CDR1 LGHNA and CDR2 YNFKEQ. V was trimmed by 0 bases and J by 7 bases, leaving 6 bases between them. CDR3 size: 13 residues.

This clonotype showed up many times. The CDR3 DNA is TGTGCCAGCAGTTTTTTTGGACTAGCGGGAGCCTCCTACGAGCAGTACTTC. Translation: CASSFFGLAGASYEQYF. V gene TRBV28 combines with J gene TRBJ2-7; 13 bases align to TRBD2. Per the germline V gene, CDR1 is MDHEN and CDR2 is SYDVKM. J lost 0 bases, V lost 3 bases, and 5 bases had no gene match. The CDR3 is 17 residues long.

This clonotype was seen many times. The chain couples TRBV18 to TRBJ2-1; 8 positions match TRBD2. The V gene's germline CDR1 is KGHSH and CDR2 LQKENI. This CDR3 has 16 amino acids. V lost 3 bases to trimming and J lost 6 bases; unmatched junction nucleotides: 10. The CDR3, as DNA: TGTGCCAGCTCACCTACCTGGCGGGGGGCCGGCAATGAGCAGTTCTTC. It yields the protein CASSPTWRGAGNEQFF.

This clonotype was found many times. In nucleotides, the CDR3 is TGTGCCAGCTCACCAAGGCAGGACTCAACGGATACGCAGTATTTT. This encodes CASSPRQDSTDTQYF. V is TRBV18 and J is TRBJ2-3, with a possible D match to TRBD2 (5 bases). The germline V gene encodes CDR1 KGHSH and CDR2 LQKENI. There are 15 residues in the CDR3. Trimming removed 2 bases from V and 6 bases from J, with 15 bases in between.

V is TRBV20-1 and J is TRBJ1-5; D may be TRBD1 (5 bases). Germline CDR1 and CDR2: DFQATT and SNEGSKA (reference sequence). Trimming removed 1 base from V and 7 bases from J, with 17 bases in between. The CDR3 consists of 15 residues. The DNA for the CDR3 is TGCAGTGCTAGAGGACTTGGGTGGGAGGGGCAGCCCCAGCATTTT. Its translation: CSARGLGWEGQPQHF.

This clonotype was observed many times. CDR3 in DNA: TGCAGTGCTGCTACAGGATTCAAAAACATTCAGTACTTC. Amino acids: CSAATGFKNIQYF. The V and J genes are TRBV20-1 and TRBJ2-4; D is possibly TRBD1 (5 bases). Trimming stripped 5 bases from V and 3 bases from J, with 11 bases between. CDR3 length: 13 amino acids. Germline-derived CDR1 and CDR2 are DFQATT and SNEGSKA (reference sequence).

CDR3 in DNA: TGTGCCAGCAGTATAAGCGGGATAAGCACCGGGGAGCTGTTTTTT. As protein: CASSISGISTGELFF. This chain links TRBV2 with TRBJ2-2; 7 nucleotides match TRBD2. The CDR3 loop spans 15 amino acids. The V gene's germline CDR1 is SNHLY and CDR2 FYNNEI. V lost 5 bases to trimming and J lost 4 bases; unmatched junction nucleotides: 7.

This clonotype was detected a few times. The chain joins TRBV15 to TRBJ2-1, with 7 bases lining up with TRBD2. V was pared by 0 bases and J by 2 bases, with 13 bases of the junction left unmatched. The CDR3 is 19 residues long. CDR1 is LNHNV and CDR2 is YYDKDF in the germline V gene (reference sequence). In nucleotides, the CDR3 is TGTGCCACCAGCAGAGATTATTTTTCGGCTAGCGGACCCTACAATGAGCAGTTCTTC. This gives the protein CATSRDYFSASGPYNEQFF.

This clonotype was recorded at least ten times. The chain employs TRBV5-1 and TRBJ2-1; the D gene is possibly TRBD1 (5 bases). V shed 4 bases and J shed 0 bases, with 20 bases lying between them. Germline CDR1 is SGHRS and CDR2 is YFSETQ. The CDR3 loop spans 18 amino acids. The CDR3 spells CASSENPGPDISYNEQFF. The CDR3 nucleotides are TGCGCCAGCAGCGAGAACCCAGGGCCTGACATCTCCTACAATGAGCAGTTCTTC.

The sample holds a few counts of this clonotype. The chain combines TRBV7-3 with TRBJ2-1, with 8 bases identical to TRBD1. CDR3 length: 12 residues. Trimming cost V 4 bases and J 15 bases; bases outside gene matches: 8. Germline CDR1 and CDR2: SGHTA and FQGTGA. The CDR3 here is CASSSGQGFRFF. For the CDR3, the DNA is TGTGCCAGCAGCTCCGGACAGGGTTTTCGGTTCTTC.

At least ten counts were recorded for this clonotype. The chain joins TRBV10-2 to TRBJ2-1; D is perhaps TRBD1 or TRBD2 (5 bases each). V was shortened by 4 bases and J by 5 bases, with 18 bases between the two germline ends. CDR3 length: 16 residues. Looked up from germline, CDR1 is WSHSY and CDR2 is SAAADI. In DNA form, the CDR3 reads TGCGCCAGCAGTGTAGCGAGGCAGGGTAAGGACAATGAGCAGTTCTTC. Translating gives CASSVARQGKDNEQFF.

The gene calls are TRBV9 and TRBJ2-2, with 8 nucleotides matching TRBD1. V lost 0 bases to trimming and J lost 4 bases; unmatched junction nucleotides: 2. Germline-derived CDR1 and CDR2 are SGDLS and YYNGEE. This CDR3 region has 15 residues. CDR3 nucleotides: TGTGCCAGCAGCGTAGGACAGGGGCCCACCGGGGAGCTGTTTTTT. Translation: CASSVGQGPTGELFF.

This clonotype was observed many times. The chain couples TRBV3-1 to TRBJ2-7; the D gene is possibly TRBD2 (6 bases). From germline, CDR1 is LGHDT and CDR2 YNNKEL (reference sequence). The CDR3 totals 17 residues. V lost 0 bases and J 1 base, leaving 16 bases between the germline ends. This CDR3 is CASSQDWYSGVSYEQYF. Written as DNA, the CDR3 is TGTGCCAGCAGCCAAGATTGGTATAGCGGAGTTTCCTACGAGCAGTACTTC.

This clonotype has just a few counts. The rearrangement links TRBV28 to TRBJ2-7, with TRBD2 identical over 14 bases. Germline V gives CDR1 MDHEN, CDR2 SYDVKM. With 5 bases clipped from V and 7 bases from J, the junction kept 13 bases outside the gene matches. The CDR3 sequence is 17 residues long. This CDR3 reads CASSLPLGLAGVREQYF. The CDR3 bases are TGTGCCAGCAGTCTACCACTGGGACTAGCGGGAGTTCGTGAGCAGTACTTC.

This chain links TRBV20-1 with TRBJ2-7, with 8 bases identical to TRBD2. There are 15 residues in the CDR3. The ends lost 1 base at V and 1 base at J; junction bases unmatched: 6. Germline loops: CDR1 DFQATT, CDR2 SNEGSKA (reference sequence). CDR3 sequence reads: CSARGLVAGSYEQYF. CDR3 nucleotide sequence: TGCAGTGCTAGAGGATTGGTAGCGGGATCCTACGAGCAGTACTTC.